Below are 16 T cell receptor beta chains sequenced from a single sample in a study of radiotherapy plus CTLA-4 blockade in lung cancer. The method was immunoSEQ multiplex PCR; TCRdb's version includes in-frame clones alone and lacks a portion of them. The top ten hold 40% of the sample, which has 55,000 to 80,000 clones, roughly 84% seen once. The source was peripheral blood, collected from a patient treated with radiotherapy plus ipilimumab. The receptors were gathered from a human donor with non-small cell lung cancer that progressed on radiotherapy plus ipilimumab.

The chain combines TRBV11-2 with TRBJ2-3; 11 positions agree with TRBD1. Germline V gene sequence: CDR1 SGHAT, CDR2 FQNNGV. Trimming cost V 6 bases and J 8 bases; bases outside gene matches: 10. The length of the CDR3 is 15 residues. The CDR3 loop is CASRSGQGASGTQYF. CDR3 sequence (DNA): TGTGCCAGCAGATCCGGACAGGGGGCATCGGGTACGCAGTATTTT.

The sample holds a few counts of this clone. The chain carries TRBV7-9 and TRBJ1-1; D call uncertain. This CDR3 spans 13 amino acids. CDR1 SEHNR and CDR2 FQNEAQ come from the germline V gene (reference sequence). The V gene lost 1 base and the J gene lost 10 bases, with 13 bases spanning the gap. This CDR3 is CASSLEGKGGAFF. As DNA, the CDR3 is TGTGCCAGCAGCTTAGAAGGGAAGGGCGGAGCTTTCTTT.

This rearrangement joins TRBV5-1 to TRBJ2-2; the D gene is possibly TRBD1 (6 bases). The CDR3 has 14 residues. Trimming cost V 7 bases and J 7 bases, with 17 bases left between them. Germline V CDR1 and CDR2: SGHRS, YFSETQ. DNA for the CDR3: TGCGCCAGCGCCTCTGCAGGGGTATTCGGGGAGCTGTTTTTT. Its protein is CASASAGVFGELFF. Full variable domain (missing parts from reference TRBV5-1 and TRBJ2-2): KAGVTQTPRYLIKTRGQQVTLSCSPISGHRSVSWYQQTPGQGLQFLFEYFSETQRNKGNFPGRFSGRQFSNSRSEMNVSTLELGDSALYLCASASAGVFGELFFGEGSRLTVL.

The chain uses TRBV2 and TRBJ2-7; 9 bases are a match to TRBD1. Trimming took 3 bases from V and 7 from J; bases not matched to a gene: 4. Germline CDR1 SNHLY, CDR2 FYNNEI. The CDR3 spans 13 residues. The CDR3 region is CASSEDRGVEQYV. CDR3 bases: TGTGCCAGCAGTGAGGACAGGGGTGTGGAGCAGTACGTC.

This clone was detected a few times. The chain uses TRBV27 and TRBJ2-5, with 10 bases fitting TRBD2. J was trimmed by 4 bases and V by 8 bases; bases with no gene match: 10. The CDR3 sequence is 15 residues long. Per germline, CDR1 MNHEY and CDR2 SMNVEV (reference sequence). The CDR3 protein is CASRGGAGGRETQYF. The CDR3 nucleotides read TGTGCCAGCCGGGGGGGAGCGGGAGGGAGAGAGACCCAGTACTTC.

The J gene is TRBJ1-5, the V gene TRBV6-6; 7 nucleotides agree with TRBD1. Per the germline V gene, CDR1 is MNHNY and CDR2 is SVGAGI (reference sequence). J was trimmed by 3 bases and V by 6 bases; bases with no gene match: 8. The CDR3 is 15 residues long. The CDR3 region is CASRAQGQHNQPQHF. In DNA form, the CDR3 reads TGTGCCAGCAGAGCCCAGGGACAGCACAATCAGCCCCAGCATTTT.

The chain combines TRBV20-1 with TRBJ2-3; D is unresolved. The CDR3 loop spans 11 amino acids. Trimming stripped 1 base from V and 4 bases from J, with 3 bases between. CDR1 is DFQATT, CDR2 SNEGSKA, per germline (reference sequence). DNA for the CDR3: TGCAGTGCTAGAGCCGCAGATACGCAGTATTTT. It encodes CSARAADTQYF.

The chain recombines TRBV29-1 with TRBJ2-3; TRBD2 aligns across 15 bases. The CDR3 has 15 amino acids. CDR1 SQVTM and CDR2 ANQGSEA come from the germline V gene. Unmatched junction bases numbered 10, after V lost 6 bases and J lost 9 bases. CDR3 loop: CSVDGGLAGGRTQYF. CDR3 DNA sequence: TGCAGCGTCGACGGGGGACTAGCGGGAGGAAGAACGCAGTATTTT.

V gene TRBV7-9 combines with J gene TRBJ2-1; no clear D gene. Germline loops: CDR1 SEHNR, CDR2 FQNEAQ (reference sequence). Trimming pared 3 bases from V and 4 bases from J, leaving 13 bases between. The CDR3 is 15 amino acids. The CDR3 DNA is TGTGCCAGCAGCTTGAAGACATCCGATTACAATGAGCAGTTCTTC. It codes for CASSLKTSDYNEQFF.

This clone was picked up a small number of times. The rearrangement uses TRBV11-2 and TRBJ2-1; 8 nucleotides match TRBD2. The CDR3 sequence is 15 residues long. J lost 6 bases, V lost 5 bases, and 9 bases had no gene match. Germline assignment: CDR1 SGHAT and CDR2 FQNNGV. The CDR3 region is CASSPLAGGRNEQFF. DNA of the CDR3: TGTGCCAGCAGCCCTCTGGCGGGGGGCCGCAATGAGCAGTTCTTC. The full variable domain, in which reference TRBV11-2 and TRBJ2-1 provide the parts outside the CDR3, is EAGVAQSPRYKIIEKRQSVAFWCNPISGHATLYWYQQILGQGPKLLIQFQNNGVVDDSQLPKDRFSAERLKGVDSTLKIQPAKLEDSAVYLCASSPLAGGRNEQFFGPGTRLTVL.

CDR3 region: CASTRVTEAFF. The CDR3 bases are TGTGCCAGTACGAGGGTCACTGAAGCTTTCTTT. The chain has TRBV25-1 and TRBJ1-1; D ambiguous. Germline-derived CDR1 and CDR2 are MGHDK and SYGVNS. With 9 bases removed from V and 4 bases from J, the gap between germline ends came to 9 bases. The CDR3 contains 11 residues.

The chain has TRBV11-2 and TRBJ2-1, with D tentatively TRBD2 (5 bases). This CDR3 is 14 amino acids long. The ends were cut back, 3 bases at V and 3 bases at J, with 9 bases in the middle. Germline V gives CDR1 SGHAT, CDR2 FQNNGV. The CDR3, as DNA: TGTGCCAGCAGCTTGGGGAGTGGCTACAATGAGCAGTTCTTC. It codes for CASSLGSGYNEQFF.

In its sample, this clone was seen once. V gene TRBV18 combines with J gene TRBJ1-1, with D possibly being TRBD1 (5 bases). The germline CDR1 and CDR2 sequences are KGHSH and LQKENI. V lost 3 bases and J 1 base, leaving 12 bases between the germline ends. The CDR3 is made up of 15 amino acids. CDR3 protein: CASSPSAQGNTEAFF. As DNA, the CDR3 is TGTGCCAGCTCACCCAGTGCCCAGGGGAACACTGAAGCTTTCTTT.

The CDR3 is CASSSTGGTSYNEQFF. CDR3 in DNA: TGTGCCAGCAGTTCCACAGGGGGGACCTCCTACAATGAGCAGTTCTTC. This sequence joins TRBV9 and TRBJ2-1; 8 nucleotides agree with TRBD1. Germline V gene lookup returns CDR1 SGDLS and CDR2 YYNGEE. This CDR3 is 16 amino acids long. V was clipped by 5 bases and J by 0 bases; unmatched bases: 7.

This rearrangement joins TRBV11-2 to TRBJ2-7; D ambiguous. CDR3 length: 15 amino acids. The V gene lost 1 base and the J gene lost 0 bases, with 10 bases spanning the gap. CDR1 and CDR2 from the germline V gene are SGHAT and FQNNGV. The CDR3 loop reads CASSLVGPASYEQYF. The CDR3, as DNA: TGTGCCAGCAGCTTAGTTGGGCCAGCCTCCTACGAGCAGTACTTC. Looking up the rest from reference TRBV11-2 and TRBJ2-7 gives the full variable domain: EAGVAQSPRYKIIEKRQSVAFWCNPISGHATLYWYQQILGQGPKLLIQFQNNGVVDDSQLPKDRFSAERLKGVDSTLKIQPAKLEDSAVYLCASSLVGPASYEQYFGPGTRLTVT.

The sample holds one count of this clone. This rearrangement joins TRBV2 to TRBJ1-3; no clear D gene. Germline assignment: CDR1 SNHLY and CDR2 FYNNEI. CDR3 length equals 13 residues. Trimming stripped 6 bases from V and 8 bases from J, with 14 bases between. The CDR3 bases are TGTGCCAGCAGCTCGAGGTTCGGGGACACCATATATTTT. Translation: CASSSRFGDTIYF.